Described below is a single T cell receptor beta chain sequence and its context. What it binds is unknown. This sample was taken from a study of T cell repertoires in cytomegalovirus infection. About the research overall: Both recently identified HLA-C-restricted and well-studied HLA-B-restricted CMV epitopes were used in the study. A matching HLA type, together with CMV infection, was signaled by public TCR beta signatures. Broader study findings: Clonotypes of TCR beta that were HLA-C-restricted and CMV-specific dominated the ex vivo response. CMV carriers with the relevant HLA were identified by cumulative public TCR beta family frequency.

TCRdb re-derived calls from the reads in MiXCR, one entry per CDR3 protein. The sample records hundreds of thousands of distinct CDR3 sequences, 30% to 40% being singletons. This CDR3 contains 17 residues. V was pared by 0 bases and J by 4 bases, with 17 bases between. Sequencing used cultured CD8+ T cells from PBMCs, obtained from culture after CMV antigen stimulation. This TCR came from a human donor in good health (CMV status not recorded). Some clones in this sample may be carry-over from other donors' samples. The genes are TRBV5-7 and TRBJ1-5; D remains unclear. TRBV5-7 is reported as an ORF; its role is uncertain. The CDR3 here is CASSLEFRTQKNQPQHF. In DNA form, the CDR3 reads TGTGCCAGCAGCTTGGAGTTCCGGACGCAAAAGAATCAGCCCCAGCATTTT.